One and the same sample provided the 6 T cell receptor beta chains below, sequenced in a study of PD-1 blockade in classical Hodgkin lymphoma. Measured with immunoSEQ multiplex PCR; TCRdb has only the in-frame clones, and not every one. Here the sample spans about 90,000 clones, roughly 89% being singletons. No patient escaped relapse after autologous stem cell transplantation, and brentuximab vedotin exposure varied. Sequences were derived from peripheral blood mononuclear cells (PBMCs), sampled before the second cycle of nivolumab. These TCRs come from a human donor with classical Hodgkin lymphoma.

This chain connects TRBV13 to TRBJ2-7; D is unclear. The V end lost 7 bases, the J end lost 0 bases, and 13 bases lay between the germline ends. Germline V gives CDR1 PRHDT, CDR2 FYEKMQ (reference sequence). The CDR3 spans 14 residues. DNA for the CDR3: TGTGCCAGCACCAGAGACGGCAGCTCCTACGAGCAGTACTTC. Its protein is CASTRDGSSYEQYF.

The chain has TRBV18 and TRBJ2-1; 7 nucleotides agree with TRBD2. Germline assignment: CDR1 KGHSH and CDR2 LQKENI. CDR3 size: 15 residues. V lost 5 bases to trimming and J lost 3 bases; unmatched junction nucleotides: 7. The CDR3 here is CASSSSAGSYNEQFF. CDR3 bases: TGTGCCAGCTCATCGTCAGCGGGGAGCTACAATGAGCAGTTCTTC.

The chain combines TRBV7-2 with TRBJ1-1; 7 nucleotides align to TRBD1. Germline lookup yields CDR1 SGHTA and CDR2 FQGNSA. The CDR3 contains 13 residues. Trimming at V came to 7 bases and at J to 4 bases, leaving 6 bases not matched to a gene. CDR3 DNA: TGTGCCAGCAATAAGGGGGCGGGCACTGAAGCTTTCTTT. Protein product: CASNKGAGTEAFF.

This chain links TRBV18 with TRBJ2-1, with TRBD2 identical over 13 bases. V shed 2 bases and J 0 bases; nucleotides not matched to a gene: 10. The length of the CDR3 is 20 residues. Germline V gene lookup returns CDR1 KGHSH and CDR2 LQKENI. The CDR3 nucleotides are TGTGCCAGCTCACCATTGACTAGCGGGGGGCCTCCAAGCTCCTACAATGAGCAGTTCTTC. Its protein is CASSPLTSGGPPSSYNEQFF.

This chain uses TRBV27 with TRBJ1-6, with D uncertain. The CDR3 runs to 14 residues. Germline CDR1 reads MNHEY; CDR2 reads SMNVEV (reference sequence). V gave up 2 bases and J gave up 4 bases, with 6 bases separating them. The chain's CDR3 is CASSLIDYNSPLHF. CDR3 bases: TGTGCCAGCAGTTTAATAGATTATAATTCACCCCTCCACTTT.

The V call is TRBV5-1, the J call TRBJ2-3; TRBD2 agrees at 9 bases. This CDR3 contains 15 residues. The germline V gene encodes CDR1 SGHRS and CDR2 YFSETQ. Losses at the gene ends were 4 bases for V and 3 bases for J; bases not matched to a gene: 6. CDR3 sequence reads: CASSPIAGVTDTQYF. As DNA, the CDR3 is TGCGCCAGCAGCCCGATAGCGGGGGTGACAGATACGCAGTATTTT.